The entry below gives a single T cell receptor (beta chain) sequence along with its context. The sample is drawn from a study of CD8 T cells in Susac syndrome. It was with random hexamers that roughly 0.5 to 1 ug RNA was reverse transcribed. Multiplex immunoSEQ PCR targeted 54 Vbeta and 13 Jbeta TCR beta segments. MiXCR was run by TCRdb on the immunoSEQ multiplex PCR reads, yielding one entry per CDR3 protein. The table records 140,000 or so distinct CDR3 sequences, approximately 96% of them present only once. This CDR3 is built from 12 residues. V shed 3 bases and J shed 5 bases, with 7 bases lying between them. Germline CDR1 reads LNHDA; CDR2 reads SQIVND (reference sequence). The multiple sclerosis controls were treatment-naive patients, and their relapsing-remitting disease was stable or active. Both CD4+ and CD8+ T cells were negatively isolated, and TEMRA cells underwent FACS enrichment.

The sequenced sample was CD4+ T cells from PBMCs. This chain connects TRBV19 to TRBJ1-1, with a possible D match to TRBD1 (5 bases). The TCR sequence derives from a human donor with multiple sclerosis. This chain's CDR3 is CASSIWGTEAFF. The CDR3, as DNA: TGTGCCAGTAGTATTTGGGGGACTGAAGCTTTCTTT.